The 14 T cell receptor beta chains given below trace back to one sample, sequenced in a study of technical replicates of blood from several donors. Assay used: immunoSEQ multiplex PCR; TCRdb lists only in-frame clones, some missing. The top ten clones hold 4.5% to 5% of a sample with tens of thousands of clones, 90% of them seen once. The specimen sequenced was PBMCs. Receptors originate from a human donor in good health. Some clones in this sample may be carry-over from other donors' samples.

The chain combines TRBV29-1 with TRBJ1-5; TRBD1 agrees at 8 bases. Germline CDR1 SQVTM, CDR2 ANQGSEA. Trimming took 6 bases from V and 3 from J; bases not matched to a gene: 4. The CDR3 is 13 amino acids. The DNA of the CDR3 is TGCAGCGTGGGGACAGGTTACAATCAGCCCCAGCATTTT. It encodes CSVGTGYNQPQHF.

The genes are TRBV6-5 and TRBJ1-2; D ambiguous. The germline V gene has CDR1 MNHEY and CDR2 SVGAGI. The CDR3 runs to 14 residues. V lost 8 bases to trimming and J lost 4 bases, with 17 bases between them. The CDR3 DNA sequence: TGTGCCAGCTCCCCCGCGGGAGCAGCCTATGGCTACACCTTC. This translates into CASSPAGAAYGYTF.

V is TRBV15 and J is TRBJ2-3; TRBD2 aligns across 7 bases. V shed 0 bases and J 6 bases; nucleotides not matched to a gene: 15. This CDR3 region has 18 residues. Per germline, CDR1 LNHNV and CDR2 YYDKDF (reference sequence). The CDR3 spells CATSRDHPRAGRLDTQYF. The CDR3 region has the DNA TGTGCCACCAGCAGAGATCACCCCCGAGCGGGACGCCTCGATACGCAGTATTTT.

The CDR3 bases are TGTGCCAGCAGTTTCCAGGGGGCGGGCAATCAGCCCCAGCATTTT. Its protein is CASSFQGAGNQPQHF. The rearrangement links TRBV7-2 to TRBJ1-5; TRBD1 matches at 8 bases. The V gene end was trimmed by 6 bases and the J gene end by 2 bases; junction bases not matched to a gene: 6. The CDR3 runs 15 residues. Germline CDR1 is SGHTA and CDR2 is FQGNSA.

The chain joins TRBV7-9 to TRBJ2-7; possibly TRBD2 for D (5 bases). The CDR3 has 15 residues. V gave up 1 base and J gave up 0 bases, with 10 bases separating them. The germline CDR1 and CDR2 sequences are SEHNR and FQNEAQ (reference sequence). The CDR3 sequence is CASSLGLRGSYEQYF. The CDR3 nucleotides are TGTGCCAGCAGCTTAGGGCTTCGGGGCTCCTACGAGCAGTACTTC.

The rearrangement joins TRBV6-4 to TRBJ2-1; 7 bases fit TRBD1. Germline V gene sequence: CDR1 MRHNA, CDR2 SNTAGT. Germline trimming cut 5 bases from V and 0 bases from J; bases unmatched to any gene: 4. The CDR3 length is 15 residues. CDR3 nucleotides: TGTGCCAGCAGTCGACAGGGTGGCTCCTACAATGAGCAGTTCTTC. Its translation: CASSRQGGSYNEQFF.

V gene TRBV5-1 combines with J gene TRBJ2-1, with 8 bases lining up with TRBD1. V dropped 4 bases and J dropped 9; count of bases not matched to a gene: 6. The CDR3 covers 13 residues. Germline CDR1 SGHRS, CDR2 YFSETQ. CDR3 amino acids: CASSTGTGLEQFF. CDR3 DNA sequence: TGCGCCAGCAGCACAGGGACAGGACTTGAGCAGTTCTTC.

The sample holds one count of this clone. The DNA for the CDR3 is TGCGCCAGCAGCCTAGCAGCAGGACGGAGTTCCTACGAGCAGTACTTC. It yields the protein CASSLAAGRSSYEQYF. V gene TRBV5-1 combines with J gene TRBJ2-7, with D possibly being TRBD2 (5 bases). In germline, CDR1 is SGHRS, CDR2 YFSETQ. Trimming took 4 bases from V and 1 from J, leaving 18 bases between them. The CDR3 contains 16 residues. The full variable domain, completed using reference TRBV5-1 and TRBJ2-7, is KAGVTQTPRYLIKTRGQQVTLSCSPISGHRSVSWYQQTPGQGLQFLFEYFSETQRNKGNFPGRFSGRQFSNSRSEMNVSTLELGDSALYLCASSLAAGRSSYEQYFGPGTRLTVT.

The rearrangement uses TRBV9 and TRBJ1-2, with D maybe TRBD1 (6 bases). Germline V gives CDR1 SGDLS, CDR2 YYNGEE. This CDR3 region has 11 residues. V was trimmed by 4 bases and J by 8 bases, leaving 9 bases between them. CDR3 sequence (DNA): TGTGCCAGCAGCCACACAGGGGGCTACACCTTC. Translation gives CASSHTGGYTF. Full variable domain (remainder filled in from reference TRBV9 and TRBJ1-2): DSGVTQTPKHLITATGQRVTLRCSPRSGDLSVYWYQQSLDQGLQFLIQYYNGEERAKGNILERFSAQQFPDLHSELNLSSLELGDSALYFCASSHTGGYTFGSGTRLTVV.

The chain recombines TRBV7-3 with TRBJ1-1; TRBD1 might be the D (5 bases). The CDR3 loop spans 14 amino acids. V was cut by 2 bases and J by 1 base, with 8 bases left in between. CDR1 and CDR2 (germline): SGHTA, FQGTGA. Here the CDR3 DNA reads TGTGCCAGCAGCTTAGACAGTTCGAACACTGAAGCTTTCTTT. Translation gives CASSLDSSNTEAFF.

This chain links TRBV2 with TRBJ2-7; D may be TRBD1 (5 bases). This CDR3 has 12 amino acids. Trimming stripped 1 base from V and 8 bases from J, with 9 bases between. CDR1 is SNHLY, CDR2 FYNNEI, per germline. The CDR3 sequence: CASSEGWGKQYF. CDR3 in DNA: TGTGCCAGCAGTGAAGGCTGGGGCAAGCAGTACTTC.

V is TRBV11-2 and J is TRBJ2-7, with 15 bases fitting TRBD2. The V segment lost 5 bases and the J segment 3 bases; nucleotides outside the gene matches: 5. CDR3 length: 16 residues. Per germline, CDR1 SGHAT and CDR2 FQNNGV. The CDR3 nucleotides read TGTGCCAGCAGCAAGGGGACTAGCGGGAGGATCTACGAGCAGTACTTC. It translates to CASSKGTSGRIYEQYF. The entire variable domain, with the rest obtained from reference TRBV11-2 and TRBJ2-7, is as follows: EAGVAQSPRYKIIEKRQSVAFWCNPISGHATLYWYQQILGQGPKLLIQFQNNGVVDDSQLPKDRFSAERLKGVDSTLKIQPAKLEDSAVYLCASSKGTSGRIYEQYFGPGTRLTVT.

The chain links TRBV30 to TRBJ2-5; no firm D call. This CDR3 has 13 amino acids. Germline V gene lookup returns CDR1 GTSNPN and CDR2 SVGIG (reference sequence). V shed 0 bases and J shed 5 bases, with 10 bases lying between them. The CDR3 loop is CAWSVSRVETQYF. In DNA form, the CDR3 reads TGTGCCTGGAGTGTGTCTCGAGTGGAGACCCAGTACTTC. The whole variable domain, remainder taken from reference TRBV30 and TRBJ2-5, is SQTIHQWPATLVQPVGSPLSLECTVEGTSNPNLYWYRQAAGRGLQLLFYSVGIGQISSEVPQNLSASRPQDRQFILSSKKLLLSDSGFYLCAWSVSRVETQYFGPGTRLLVL.

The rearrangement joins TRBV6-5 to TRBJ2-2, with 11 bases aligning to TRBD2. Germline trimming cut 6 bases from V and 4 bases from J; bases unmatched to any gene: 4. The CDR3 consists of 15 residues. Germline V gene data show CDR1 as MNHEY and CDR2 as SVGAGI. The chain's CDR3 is CASRLAGAGTGELFF. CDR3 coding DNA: TGTGCCAGCAGACTAGCGGGAGCCGGCACCGGGGAGCTGTTTTTT.